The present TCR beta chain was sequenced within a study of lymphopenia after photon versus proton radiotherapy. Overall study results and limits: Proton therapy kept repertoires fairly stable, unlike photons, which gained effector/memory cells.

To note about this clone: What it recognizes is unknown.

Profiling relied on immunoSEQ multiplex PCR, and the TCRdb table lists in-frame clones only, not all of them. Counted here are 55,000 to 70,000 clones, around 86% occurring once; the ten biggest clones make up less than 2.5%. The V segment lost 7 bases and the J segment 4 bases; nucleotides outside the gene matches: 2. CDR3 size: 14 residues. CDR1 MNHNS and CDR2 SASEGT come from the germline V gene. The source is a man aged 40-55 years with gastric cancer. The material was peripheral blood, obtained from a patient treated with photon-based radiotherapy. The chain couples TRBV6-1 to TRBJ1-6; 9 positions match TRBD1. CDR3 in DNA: TGTGCCAGCAACGGACAGGGGTATAATTCACCCCTCCACTTT. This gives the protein CASNGQGYNSPLHF.